These 21 T cell receptor beta chains share one sample of origin, sequenced in a study of blood T cell repertoires in COVID-19. Sequencing was performed with immunoSEQ multiplex PCR; in TCRdb, only in-frame clones are kept and a portion is missing. The sample includes 55,000 to 80,000 clones, 70% to 90% seen only once; the top ten take over 15%. Sequenced input: peripheral blood. Every receptor here comes from a woman aged 80 or over with acute or convalescent COVID-19.

V gene TRBV9 combines with J gene TRBJ2-1; 14 nucleotides match TRBD2. CDR1 SGDLS and CDR2 YYNGEE come from the germline V gene. The V segment lost 3 bases and the J segment 10 bases; nucleotides outside the gene matches: 3. There are 14 residues in the CDR3. As DNA, the CDR3 is TGTGCCAGCAGCGCGACTAGCGGGGGGGAGGAGCAGTTCTTC. This sequence encodes CASSATSGGEEQFF. The variable domain in full, with the rest retrieved from reference TRBV9 and TRBJ2-1, is DSGVTQTPKHLITATGQRVTLRCSPRSGDLSVYWYQQSLDQGLQFLIQYYNGEERAKGNILERFSAQQFPDLHSELNLSSLELGDSALYFCASSATSGGEEQFFGPGTRLTVL.

This clone was observed once. The chain joins TRBV3-1 (or the pseudogene TRBV3-2) to TRBJ1-6; D remains ambiguous. V was cut by 4 bases and J by 10 bases, with 14 bases left in between. Germline loops: CDR1 LGHDT, CDR2 YNNKEL (reference sequence). This CDR3 is 14 amino acids long. CDR3 residues: CASSLGERWSPLHF. CDR3 sequence (DNA): TGTGCCAGCAGCCTCGGCGAGCGATGGTCACCCCTCCACTTT.

This clone was recorded a few times. The chain couples TRBV5-1 to TRBJ2-2; weak D call: TRBD2 (6 bases). The CDR3 consists of 16 residues. The V end lost 0 bases, the J end lost 3 bases, and 12 bases lay between the germline ends. Germline CDR1 SGHRS, CDR2 YFSETQ. DNA for the CDR3: TGCGCCAGCAGCTTGGACTCTAGCGTACACACCGGGGAGCTGTTTTTT. Translating gives CASSLDSSVHTGELFF.

The gene calls are TRBV6-6 and TRBJ2-1; TRBD2 is a possible D gene (5 bases). The CDR3 contains 13 residues. Germline CDR1 is MNHNY and CDR2 is SVGAGI (reference sequence). V dropped 11 bases and J dropped 4 bases, with 15 bases sitting between them. The DNA of the CDR3 is TGTGCCGTCGGGATAGCCCCGTACAATGAGCAGTTCTTC. Translation: CAVGIAPYNEQFF.

The chain carries TRBV19 and TRBJ1-5, with D unresolved. The CDR3 is 12 amino acids. Germline V gives CDR1 LNHDA, CDR2 SQIVND (reference sequence). The V end was cut by 5 bases, the J end by 6 bases, with 8 bases between. In nucleotides, the CDR3 is TGTGCCAGTAGTTATGGAGGTCAGCCCCAGCATTTT. It codes for CASSYGGQPQHF. Supplemented by reference TRBV19 and TRBJ1-5, the full variable domain reads DGGITQSPKYLFRKEGQNVTLSCEQNLNHDAMYWYRQDPGQGLRLIYYSQIVNDFQKGDIAEGYSVSREKKESFPLTVTSAQKNPTAFYLCASSYGGQPQHFGDGTRLSIL.

The chain employs TRBV11-3 and TRBJ1-1; TRBD1 aligns across 9 bases. Unmatched junction bases numbered 15, after V lost 3 bases and J lost 10 bases. The CDR3 contains 16 residues. Looked up from germline, CDR1 is SGHNT and CDR2 is YENEEA. The CDR3 reads CASSFQHGTGPEGAFF. CDR3 DNA: TGTGCCAGCAGCTTCCAACACGGGACAGGGCCCGAAGGAGCTTTCTTT.

V and J are TRBV13 and TRBJ2-3; TRBD2 agrees at 10 bases. V shed 4 bases, J shed 3 bases, and the junction held 4 bases outside the gene matches. Germline loops: CDR1 PRHDT, CDR2 FYEKMQ (reference sequence). There are 15 residues in the CDR3. CDR3 region: CASSSRTSGTDTQYF. CDR3 nucleotide sequence: TGTGCCAGCAGCTCCCGGACTAGCGGTACAGATACGCAGTATTTT.

The chain's CDR3 is CASSRSSPSTDTQYF. The CDR3 DNA sequence: TGTGCCAGCTCACGATCAAGCCCTAGCACAGATACGCAGTATTTT. J is TRBJ2-3 and V is TRBV18, with no clear D. Germline CDR1 is KGHSH and CDR2 is LQKENI. This CDR3 spans 15 amino acids. The V gene lost 4 bases and the J gene lost 0 bases, with 11 bases spanning the gap.

The rearrangement joins TRBV30 to TRBJ1-6; D ambiguous. Germline-derived CDR1 and CDR2 are GTSNPN and SVGIG (reference sequence). Trimming removed 4 bases from V and 0 bases from J, with 10 bases in between. The CDR3 extends over 15 amino acids. The CDR3 is CAWKMSSSYNSPLHF. DNA of the CDR3: TGTGCCTGGAAAATGTCGAGCTCCTATAATTCACCCCTCCACTTT.

V is TRBV11-2 and J is TRBJ2-7, with 9 bases matching TRBD1. The germline CDR1 and CDR2 sequences are SGHAT and FQNNGV. Trimming removed 0 bases from V and 4 bases from J; junction bases left unmatched: 4. This CDR3 region has 15 residues. The DNA of the CDR3 is TGTGCCAGCAGCTTAGAAGGGACAGGGCTTTACGAGCAGTACTTC. Translating gives CASSLEGTGLYEQYF.

The chain employs TRBV2 and TRBJ1-2; D unclear. Germline CDR1 is SNHLY and CDR2 is FYNNEI. The V end was cut by 5 bases, the J end by 0 bases, with 10 bases between. The CDR3 runs to 14 residues. The CDR3 sequence is CASSQVLANYGYTF. The CDR3, as DNA: TGTGCCAGCAGTCAAGTCCTAGCTAACTATGGCTACACCTTC.

The V and J genes are TRBV19 and TRBJ2-7; possible D gene TRBD2, 5 bases. In germline, CDR1 is LNHDA, CDR2 SQIVND (reference sequence). CDR3 size: 12 residues. V lost 10 bases to trimming and J lost 4 bases, with 14 bases between them. The CDR3 DNA sequence: TGTGCCACCGAAGGACTGAAATACGAGCAGTACTTC. Translating it yields CATEGLKYEQYF.

This clone was counted once. The chain has TRBV21-1 and TRBJ2-4; the table's D call, TRBD2, was not checked against the DNA. TRBV21-1 is assigned pseudogene status. CDR3 length: 16 amino acids. CDR3 sequence: CVRGLAGALAKNIQYF. CDR3 sequence (DNA): TGTGTTCGGGGACTAGCGGGGGCTCTAGCCAAAAACATTCAGTACTTC.

J is TRBJ2-5 and V is TRBV7-6; 7 nucleotides agree with TRBD1. J gave up 2 bases and V 4 bases, and 7 bases lay outside the gene matches. There are 15 residues in the CDR3. Germline V lookup: CDR1 SGHVS, CDR2 FNYEAQ. CDR3 protein: CASSSRTGGQETQYF. The CDR3 region has the DNA TGTGCCAGCAGCTCGAGGACAGGTGGACAAGAGACCCAGTACTTC.

The chain joins TRBV9 to TRBJ1-5; a possible D gene is TRBD1 (5 bases). The V end was cut by 3 bases, the J end by 5 bases, with 15 bases between. Per the germline V gene, CDR1 is SGDLS and CDR2 is YYNGEE. There are 15 residues in the CDR3. The DNA for the CDR3 is TGTGCCAGCAGCGGGCAGGGCGAGCCTGATCAGCCCCAGCATTTT. Protein: CASSGQGEPDQPQHF.

The rearrangement joins TRBV7-9 to TRBJ2-3; tentatively, D is TRBD1 (6 bases). The CDR3 runs to 17 residues. The germline V gene encodes CDR1 SEHNR and CDR2 FQNEAQ (reference sequence). Trimming removed 1 base from V and 5 bases from J, with 19 bases in between. The CDR3 DNA is TGTGCCAGCAGCTTAGGAGGATTCGGGACAATTGGAGATACGCAGTATTTT. Encoded protein: CASSLGGFGTIGDTQYF.

This chain links TRBV6-5 with TRBJ1-1, with a tentative D call TRBD1 (5 bases). V dropped 6 bases and J dropped 2 bases, with 13 bases sitting between them. This CDR3 has 14 amino acids. CDR1 is MNHEY and CDR2 is SVGAGI in the germline V gene. In DNA form, the CDR3 reads TGTGCCAGCAGACCCGCGGGGGGTAACACTGAAGCTTTCTTT. Its translation: CASRPAGGNTEAFF.

This clone was counted once. The chain links TRBV5-5 to TRBJ2-1, with 13 bases lining up with TRBD2. CDR3 length equals 16 residues. After removal of 4 bases from V and 7 bases from J, the junction contained 8 bases not matched to a gene. CDR1 is SGHKS, CDR2 YYEKEE, per germline (reference sequence). CDR3 amino acids: CASSPTTSGRANEQFF. As DNA, the CDR3 is TGTGCCAGCAGCCCGACCACTAGCGGGAGGGCGAATGAGCAGTTCTTC.

The V call is TRBV3-1 (or the pseudogene TRBV3-2), the J call TRBJ1-5; no firm D call. CDR3 length: 13 residues. Germline values: CDR1 LGHDT, CDR2 YNNKEL (reference sequence). V lost 4 bases, J lost 3 bases, and 7 bases lay in between. The CDR3: CASSLQANQPQHF. In DNA, the CDR3 is TGTGCCAGCAGCCTCCAGGCCAATCAGCCCCAGCATTTT.

J is TRBJ2-2 and V is TRBV5-1; TRBD1 might be the D (5 bases). Germline CDR1 SGHRS, CDR2 YFSETQ. V was pared by 0 bases and J by 2 bases, with 8 bases between. The CDR3 covers 15 residues. The chain's CDR3 is CASSLGRANTGELFF. DNA for the CDR3: TGCGCCAGCAGCTTGGGCAGGGCCAACACCGGGGAGCTGTTTTTT. The full variable domain, completed using reference TRBV5-1 and TRBJ2-2, is KAGVTQTPRYLIKTRGQQVTLSCSPISGHRSVSWYQQTPGQGLQFLFEYFSETQRNKGNFPGRFSGRQFSNSRSEMNVSTLELGDSALYLCASSLGRANTGELFFGEGSRLTVL.

This rearrangement joins TRBV10-1 to TRBJ2-3, with 11 bases aligning to TRBD2. The CDR3 runs to 16 residues. CDR1 is WNHNN, CDR2 SYGVQD, per germline (reference sequence). Unmatched junction bases numbered 7, after V lost 4 bases and J lost 4 bases. The CDR3 DNA reads as TGCGCCAGCAGTGCCTCACTAGCGGGGGTTTCAGATACGCAGTATTTT. Its protein is CASSASLAGVSDTQYF.